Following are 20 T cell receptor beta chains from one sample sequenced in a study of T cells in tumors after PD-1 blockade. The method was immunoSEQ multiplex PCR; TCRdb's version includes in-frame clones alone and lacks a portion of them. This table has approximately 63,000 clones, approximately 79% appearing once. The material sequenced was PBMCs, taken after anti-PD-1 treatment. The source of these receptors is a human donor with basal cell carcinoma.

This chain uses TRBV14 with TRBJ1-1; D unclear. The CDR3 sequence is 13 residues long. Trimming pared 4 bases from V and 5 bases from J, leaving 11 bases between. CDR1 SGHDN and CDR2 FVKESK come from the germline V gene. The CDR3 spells CASSLRTRTEAFF. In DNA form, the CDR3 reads TGTGCCAGCAGCCTCCGAACAAGGACTGAAGCTTTCTTT.

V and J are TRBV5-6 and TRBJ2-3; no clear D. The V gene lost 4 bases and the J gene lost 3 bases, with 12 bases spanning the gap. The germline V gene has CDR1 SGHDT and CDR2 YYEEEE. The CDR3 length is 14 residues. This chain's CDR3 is CASSLGLGTDTQYF. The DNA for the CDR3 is TGTGCCAGCAGCCTGGGTCTAGGGACAGATACGCAGTATTTT.

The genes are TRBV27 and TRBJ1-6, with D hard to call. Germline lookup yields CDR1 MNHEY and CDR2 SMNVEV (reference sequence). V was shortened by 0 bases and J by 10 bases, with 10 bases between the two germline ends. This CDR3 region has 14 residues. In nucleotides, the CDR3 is TGTGCCAGCAGTTTATCAGGAAATCGGTCACCCCTCCACTTT. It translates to CASSLSGNRSPLHF.

Written as DNA, the CDR3 is TGTGCCAGCATACTAGGTGGGGGCCTAGGTGAGCAGTTCTTC. It encodes CASILGGGLGEQFF. The chain employs TRBV7-2 and TRBJ2-1, with D maybe TRBD1 (6 bases). CDR1 is SGHTA, CDR2 FQGNSA, per germline. The length of the CDR3 is 14 residues. Trimming shortened V by 7 bases and J by 9 bases, and 19 bases separated the two germline ends.

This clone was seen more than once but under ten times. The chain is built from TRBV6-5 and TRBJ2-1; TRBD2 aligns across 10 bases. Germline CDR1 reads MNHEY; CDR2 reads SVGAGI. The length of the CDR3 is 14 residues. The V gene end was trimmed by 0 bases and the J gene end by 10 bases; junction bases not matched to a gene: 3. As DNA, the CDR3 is TGTGCCAGCAGTTACTCGACTAGCGGGCGGGAGCAGTTCTTC. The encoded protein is CASSYSTSGREQFF.

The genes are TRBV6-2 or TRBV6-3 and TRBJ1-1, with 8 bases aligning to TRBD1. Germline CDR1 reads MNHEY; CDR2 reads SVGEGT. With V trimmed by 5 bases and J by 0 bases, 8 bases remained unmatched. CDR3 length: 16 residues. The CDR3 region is CASSTGTGTVNTEAFF. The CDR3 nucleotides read TGTGCCAGCAGTACCGGGACAGGCACCGTGAACACTGAAGCTTTCTTT.

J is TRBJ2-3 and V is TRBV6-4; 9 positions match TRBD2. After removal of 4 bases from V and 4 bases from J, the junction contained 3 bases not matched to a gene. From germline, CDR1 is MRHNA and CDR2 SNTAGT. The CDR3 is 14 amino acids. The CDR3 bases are TGTGCCAGCAGTGGCGGGGGGGCCGCAGATACGCAGTATTTT. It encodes CASSGGGAADTQYF.

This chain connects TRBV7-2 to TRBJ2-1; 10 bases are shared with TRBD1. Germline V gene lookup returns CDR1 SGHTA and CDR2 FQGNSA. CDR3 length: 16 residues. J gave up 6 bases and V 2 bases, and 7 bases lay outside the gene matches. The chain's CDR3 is CASSLSTGQGINEQFF. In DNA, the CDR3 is TGTGCCAGCAGCTTAAGTACGGGACAGGGGATCAATGAGCAGTTCTTC. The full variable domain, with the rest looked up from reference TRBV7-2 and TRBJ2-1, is GAGVSQSPSNKVTEKGKDVELRCDPISGHTALYWYRQSLGQGLEFLIYFQGNSAPDKSGLPSDRFSAERTGGSVSTLTIQRTQQEDSAVYLCASSLSTGQGINEQFFGPGTRLTVL.

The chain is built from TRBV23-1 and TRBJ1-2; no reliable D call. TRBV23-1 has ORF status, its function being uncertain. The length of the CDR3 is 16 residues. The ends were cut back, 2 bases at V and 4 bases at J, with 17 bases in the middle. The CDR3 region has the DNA TGCGCCAGCAGTCAAACCCCTGGGCACCAACTCTATGGCTACACCTTC. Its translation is CASSQTPGHQLYGYTF.

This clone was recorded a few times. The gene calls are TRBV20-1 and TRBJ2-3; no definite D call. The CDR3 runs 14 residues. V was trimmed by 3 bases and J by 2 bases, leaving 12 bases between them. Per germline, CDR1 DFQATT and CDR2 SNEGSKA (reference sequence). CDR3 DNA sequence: TGCAGTGCTAGTTTGGGGTCCTCCACAGATACGCAGTATTTT. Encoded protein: CSASLGSSTDTQYF.

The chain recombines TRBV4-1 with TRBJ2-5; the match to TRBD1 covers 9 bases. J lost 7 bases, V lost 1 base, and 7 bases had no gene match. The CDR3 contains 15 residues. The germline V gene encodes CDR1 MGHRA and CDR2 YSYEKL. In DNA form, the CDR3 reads TGCGCCAGCAGCCAAGGCGGGACAGGGATAGGGACCCAGTACTTC. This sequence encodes CASSQGGTGIGTQYF.

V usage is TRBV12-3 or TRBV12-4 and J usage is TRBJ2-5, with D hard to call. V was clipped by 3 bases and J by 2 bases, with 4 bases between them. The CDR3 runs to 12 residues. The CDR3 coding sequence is TGTGCCAGCAGTTTGAGGCAAGAGACCCAGTACTTC. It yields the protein CASSLRQETQYF.

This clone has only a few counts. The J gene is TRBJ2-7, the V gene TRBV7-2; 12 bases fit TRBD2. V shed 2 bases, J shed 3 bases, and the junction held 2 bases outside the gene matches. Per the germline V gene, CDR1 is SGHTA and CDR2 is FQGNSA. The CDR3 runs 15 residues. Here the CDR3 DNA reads TGTGCCAGCAGCTTACTAGCGGGGGGGCTCTACGAGCAGTACTTC. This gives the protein CASSLLAGGLYEQYF. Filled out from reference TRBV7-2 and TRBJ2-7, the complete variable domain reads GAGVSQSPSNKVTEKGKDVELRCDPISGHTALYWYRQSLGQGLEFLIYFQGNSAPDKSGLPSDRFSAERTGGSVSTLTIQRTQQEDSAVYLCASSLLAGGLYEQYFGPGTRLTVT.

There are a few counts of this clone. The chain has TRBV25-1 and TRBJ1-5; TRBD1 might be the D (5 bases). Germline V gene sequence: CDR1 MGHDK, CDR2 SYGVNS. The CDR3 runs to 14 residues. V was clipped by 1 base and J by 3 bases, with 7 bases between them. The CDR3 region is CASSEWGNNQPQHF. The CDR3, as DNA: TGTGCCAGCAGTGAATGGGGCAACAATCAGCCCCAGCATTTT.

The CDR3 sequence is CASTSGGAQYF. DNA of the CDR3: TGTGCCAGCACCTCCGGAGGGGCCCAGTACTTC. The chain joins TRBV6-5 to TRBJ2-5; possible D gene TRBD2, 6 bases. The CDR3 is 11 amino acids. With 7 bases removed from V and 9 bases from J, the gap between germline ends came to 12 bases. From germline, CDR1 is MNHEY and CDR2 SVGAGI.

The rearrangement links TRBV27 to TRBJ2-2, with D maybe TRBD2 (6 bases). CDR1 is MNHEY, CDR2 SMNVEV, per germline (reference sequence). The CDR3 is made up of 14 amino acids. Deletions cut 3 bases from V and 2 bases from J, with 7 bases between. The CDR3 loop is CASSLTRNTGELFF. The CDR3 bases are TGTGCCAGCAGTTTGACTAGAAACACCGGGGAGCTGTTTTTT.

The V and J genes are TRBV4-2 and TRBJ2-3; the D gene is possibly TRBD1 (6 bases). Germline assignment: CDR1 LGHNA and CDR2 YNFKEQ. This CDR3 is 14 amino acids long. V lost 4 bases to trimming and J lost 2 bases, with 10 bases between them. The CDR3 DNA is TGTGCCAGCAGCCCTACAGGGACCACAGATACGCAGTATTTT. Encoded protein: CASSPTGTTDTQYF.

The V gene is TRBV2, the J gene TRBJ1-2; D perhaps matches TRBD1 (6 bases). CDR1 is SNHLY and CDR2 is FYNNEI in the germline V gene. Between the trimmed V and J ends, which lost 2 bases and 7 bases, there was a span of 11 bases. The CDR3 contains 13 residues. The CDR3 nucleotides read TGTGCCAGCAGTGAACAGGGGACGGGTGGCTACACCTTC. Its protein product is CASSEQGTGGYTF.

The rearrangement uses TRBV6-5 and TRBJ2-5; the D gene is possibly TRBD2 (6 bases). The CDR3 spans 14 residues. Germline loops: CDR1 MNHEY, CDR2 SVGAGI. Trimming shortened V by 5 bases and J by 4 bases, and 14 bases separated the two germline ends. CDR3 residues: CASSPSRDLETQYF. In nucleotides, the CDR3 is TGTGCCAGCAGTCCCTCCCGGGACTTAGAGACCCAGTACTTC.

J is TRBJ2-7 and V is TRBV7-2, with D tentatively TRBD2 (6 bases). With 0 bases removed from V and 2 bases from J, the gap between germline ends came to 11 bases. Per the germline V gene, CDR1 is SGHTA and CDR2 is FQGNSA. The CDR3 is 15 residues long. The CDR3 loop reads CASSLARGLTYEQYF. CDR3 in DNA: TGTGCCAGCAGCTTAGCGCGGGGCCTTACCTACGAGCAGTACTTC.